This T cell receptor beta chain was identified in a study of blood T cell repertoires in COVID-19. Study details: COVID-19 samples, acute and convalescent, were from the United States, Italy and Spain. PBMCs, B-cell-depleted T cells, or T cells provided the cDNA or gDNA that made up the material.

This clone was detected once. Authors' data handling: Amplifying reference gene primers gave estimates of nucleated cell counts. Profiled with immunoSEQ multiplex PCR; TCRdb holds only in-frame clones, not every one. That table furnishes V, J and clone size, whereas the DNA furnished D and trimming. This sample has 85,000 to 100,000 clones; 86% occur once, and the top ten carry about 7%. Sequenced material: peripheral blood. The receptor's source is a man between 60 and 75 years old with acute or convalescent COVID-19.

The CDR3 is CASSSGQGHTEAFF. In DNA form, the CDR3 reads TGTGCCAGCAGCTCCGGACAGGGCCACACTGAAGCTTTCTTT. The chain uses TRBV7-3 and TRBJ1-1; TRBD1 aligns across 8 bases. Trimming took 4 bases from V and 3 from J; bases not matched to a gene: 4. Germline CDR1 is SGHTA and CDR2 is FQGTGA. This CDR3 spans 14 amino acids.